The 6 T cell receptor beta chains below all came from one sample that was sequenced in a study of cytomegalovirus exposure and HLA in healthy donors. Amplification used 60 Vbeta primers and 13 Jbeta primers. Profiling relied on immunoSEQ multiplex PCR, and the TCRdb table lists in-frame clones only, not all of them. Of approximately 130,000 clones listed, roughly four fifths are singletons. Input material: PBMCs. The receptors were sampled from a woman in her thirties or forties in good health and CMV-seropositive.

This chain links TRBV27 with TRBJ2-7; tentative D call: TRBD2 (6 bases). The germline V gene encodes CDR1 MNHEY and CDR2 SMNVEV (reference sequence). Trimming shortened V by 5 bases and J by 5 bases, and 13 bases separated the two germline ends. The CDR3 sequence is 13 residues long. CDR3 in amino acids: CASSPRGTHEQYF. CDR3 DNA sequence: TGTGCCAGCAGTCCCCGGGGGACCCACGAGCAGTACTTC.

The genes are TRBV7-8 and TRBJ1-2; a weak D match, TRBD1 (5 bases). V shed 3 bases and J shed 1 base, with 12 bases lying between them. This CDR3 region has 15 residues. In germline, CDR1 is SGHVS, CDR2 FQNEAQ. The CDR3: CASSFPPGNNYGYTF. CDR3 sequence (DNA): TGTGCCAGCAGCTTCCCCCCAGGGAATAACTATGGCTACACCTTC.

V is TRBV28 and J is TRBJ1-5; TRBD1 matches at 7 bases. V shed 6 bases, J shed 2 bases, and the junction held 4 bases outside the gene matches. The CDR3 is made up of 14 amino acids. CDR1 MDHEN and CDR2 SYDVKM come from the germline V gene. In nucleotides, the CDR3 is TGTGCCAGCAGCCTTGACAGGGGCAATCAGCCCCAGCATTTT. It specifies CASSLDRGNQPQHF.

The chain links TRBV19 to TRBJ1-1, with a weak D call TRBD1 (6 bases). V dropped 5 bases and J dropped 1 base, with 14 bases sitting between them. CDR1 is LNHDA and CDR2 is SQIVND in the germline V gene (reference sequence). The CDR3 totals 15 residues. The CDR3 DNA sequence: TGTGCCAGTAGTTTGCAGGGGCAGAAGAACACTGAAGCTTTCTTT. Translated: CASSLQGQKNTEAFF.

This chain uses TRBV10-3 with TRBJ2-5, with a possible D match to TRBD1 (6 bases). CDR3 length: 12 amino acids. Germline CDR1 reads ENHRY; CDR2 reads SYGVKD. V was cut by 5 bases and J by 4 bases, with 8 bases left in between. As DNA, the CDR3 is TGTGCCATCAGTCCCAGGGGAGAGACCCAGTACTTC. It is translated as CAISPRGETQYF.

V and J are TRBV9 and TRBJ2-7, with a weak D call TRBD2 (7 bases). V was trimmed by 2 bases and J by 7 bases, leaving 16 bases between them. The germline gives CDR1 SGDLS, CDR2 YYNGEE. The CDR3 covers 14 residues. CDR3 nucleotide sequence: TGTGCCAGCAGCGTGGGACAAGCCGGGGGGGAGCAGTACTTC. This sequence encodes CASSVGQAGGEQYF.